This T cell receptor beta chain came from a study of CD8 T cells in Susac syndrome. The wider study: Roughly eight of the sequenced Susac syndrome patients were in remission, and roughly 6 had active disease. Patients with Susac syndrome were, at the time of blood collection, therapy-naive, maintained on corticosteroids, or maintained on intravenous immunoglobulin alone.

This clonotype was picked up a small number of times. TCR beta from blood CD8+ and CD4+ T cells was sequenced. Trimming pared 3 bases from V and 6 bases from J, leaving 5 bases between. This CDR3 region has 11 residues. Germline V gene lookup returns CDR1 SGHRS and CDR2 YFSETQ. RNA was extracted with the RNeasy kit, and a quantity of 0.5 to 1 ug was reverse transcribed using random hexamers. TCRdb re-called the immunoSEQ multiplex PCR reads through MiXCR, storing one row per CDR3 protein. This table has more than 70,000 distinct CDR3 sequences, approximately 94% appearing once. V and J are TRBV5-1 and TRBJ2-3, with D uncertain. The receptor was isolated from a human donor with Susac syndrome. The sequenced sample was CD8+ T cells from PBMCs. Written as DNA, the CDR3 is TGCGCCAGCAGCTCGCCGGATACGCAGTATTTT. Protein: CASSSPDTQYF.